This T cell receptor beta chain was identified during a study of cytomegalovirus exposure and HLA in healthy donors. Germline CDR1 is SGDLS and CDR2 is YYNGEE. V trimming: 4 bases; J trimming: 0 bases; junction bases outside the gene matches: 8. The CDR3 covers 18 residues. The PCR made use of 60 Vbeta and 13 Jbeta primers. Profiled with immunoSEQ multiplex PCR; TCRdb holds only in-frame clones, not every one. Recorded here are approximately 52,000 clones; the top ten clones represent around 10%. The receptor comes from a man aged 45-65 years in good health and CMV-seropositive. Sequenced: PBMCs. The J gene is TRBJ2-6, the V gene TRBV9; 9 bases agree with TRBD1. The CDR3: CASSLRTGVYSGANVLTF. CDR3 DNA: TGTGCCAGCAGCCTTAGGACAGGGGTCTACTCTGGGGCCAACGTCCTGACTTTC.